What follows are 29 T cell receptor beta chains derived from one specimen sequenced in a study of CD8+ T cells in alopecia areata. Investigators isolated RNA and reverse transcribed it into cDNA to act as the sequencing template. The assay was immunoSEQ multiplex PCR, and TCRdb's table has in-frame clones only and misses some. The sample includes 93,000 or so clones, around three fifths of them seen just once. Sequencing was carried out using CD4+ T cells sorted from blood. The receptors derive from a human donor in good health.

This rearrangement joins TRBV7-9 to TRBJ2-3; no reliable D call. CDR3 size: 13 residues. Germline loops: CDR1 SEHNR, CDR2 FQNEAQ (reference sequence). V was pared by 3 bases and J by 3 bases, with 7 bases between. The CDR3 nucleotides read TGTGCCAGCAGCTTCAGGATTACAGATACGCAGTATTTT. It encodes CASSFRITDTQYF.

This clone has more than one count but fewer than ten. The chain links TRBV29-1 to TRBJ2-5; D may be TRBD2 (5 bases). The germline V and J ends were trimmed by 4 bases and 5 bases, with 17 bases remaining between them. Per germline, CDR1 SQVTM and CDR2 ANQGSEA. The CDR3 is made up of 14 amino acids. The CDR3: CSVANGLPVETQYF. CDR3 coding DNA: TGCAGCGTTGCTAACGGACTGCCGGTCGAGACCCAGTACTTC.

This clone turned up a few times. The chain couples TRBV7-9 to TRBJ2-7; D remains unclear. CDR3 size: 17 residues. V lost 1 base and J 2 bases, leaving 18 bases between the germline ends. CDR1 SEHNR and CDR2 FQNEAQ come from the germline V gene (reference sequence). CDR3 residues: CASSLVSGHFLTYEQYF. The CDR3, as DNA: TGTGCCAGCAGCTTAGTATCCGGTCACTTCCTAACCTACGAGCAGTACTTC.

This clone was recorded once. V is TRBV9 and J is TRBJ1-2, with TRBD1 matching 7 bases. V lost 3 bases to trimming and J lost 3 bases; unmatched junction nucleotides: 2. This CDR3 region has 13 residues. Germline V gives CDR1 SGDLS, CDR2 YYNGEE. CDR3 bases: TGTGCCAGCAGCGGGGACAGTTACTATGGCTACACCTTC. This sequence encodes CASSGDSYYGYTF. The full variable domain, with the rest looked up from reference TRBV9 and TRBJ1-2, is DSGVTQTPKHLITATGQRVTLRCSPRSGDLSVYWYQQSLDQGLQFLIQYYNGEERAKGNILERFSAQQFPDLHSELNLSSLELGDSALYFCASSGDSYYGYTFGSGTRLTVV.

This clone was detected only a few times. The chain has TRBV5-4 and TRBJ2-1, with D perhaps given as TRBD1 or TRBD2 (5 bases each). V dropped 5 bases and J dropped 1 base, with 10 bases sitting between them. The CDR3 sequence is 14 residues long. Germline values: CDR1 SGHNT, CDR2 YYREEE (reference sequence). Written as DNA, the CDR3 is TGTGCCAGCAGTCGGGGCCTTTCCTACAATGAGCAGTTCTTC. Residues: CASSRGLSYNEQFF. Full variable domain (rest looked up from reference TRBV5-4 and TRBJ2-1): ETGVTQSPTHLIKTRGQQVTLRCSSQSGHNTVSWYQQALGQGPQFIFQYYREEENGRGNFPPRFSGLQFPNYSSELNVNALELDDSALYLCASSRGLSYNEQFFGPGTRLTVL.

This CDR3 reads CASREGDTQYF. DNA of the CDR3: TGTGCCAGTAGGGAAGGGGATACGCAGTATTTT. J is TRBJ2-3 and V is TRBV19; D ambiguous. The germline V and J ends were trimmed by 6 bases and 6 bases, with 7 bases remaining between them. Germline V gene data show CDR1 as LNHDA and CDR2 as SQIVND (reference sequence). This CDR3 has 11 amino acids.

The chain is built from TRBV4-1 and TRBJ2-2; D is unclear. Germline V lookup: CDR1 MGHRA, CDR2 YSYEKL. Deletions cut 2 bases from V and 2 bases from J, with 6 bases between. The CDR3 spans 14 residues. The CDR3 DNA reads as TGCGCCAGCAGCCAAACTACTAACACCGGGGAGCTGTTTTTT. It encodes CASSQTTNTGELFF.

The chain joins TRBV18 to TRBJ2-7, with no clear D. Deletions cut 3 bases from V and 0 bases from J, with 15 bases between. The CDR3 covers 16 residues. Germline V lookup: CDR1 KGHSH, CDR2 LQKENI. CDR3 sequence reads: CASSPPTGRSSYEQYF. CDR3 nucleotide sequence: TGTGCCAGCTCACCTCCCACCGGTCGAAGCTCCTACGAGCAGTACTTC.

The CDR3 nucleotides are TGTGCCAGCAGCTATATAGCGGGGGCGAACACCGGGGAGCTGTTTTTT. Residues: CASSYIAGANTGELFF. The chain has TRBV7-3 and TRBJ2-2, with 9 bases aligning to TRBD2. Per germline, CDR1 SGHTA and CDR2 FQGTGA. Unmatched junction bases numbered 3, after V lost 4 bases and J lost 0 bases. The length of the CDR3 is 16 residues.

The chain employs TRBV27 and TRBJ2-1; unclear D gene. From germline, CDR1 is MNHEY and CDR2 SMNVEV (reference sequence). The CDR3 runs to 12 residues. V was cut by 4 bases and J by 6 bases, with 7 bases left in between. CDR3 DNA: TGTGCCAGCAGTTCCCTTTTCAATGAGCAGTTCTTC. This gives the protein CASSSLFNEQFF.

This clone occurred a few times. The chain carries TRBV29-1 and TRBJ2-7; weak D call: TRBD1 (5 bases). Trimming cost V 5 bases and J 0 bases, with 8 bases left between them. The CDR3 loop spans 12 amino acids. Germline assignment: CDR1 SQVTM and CDR2 ANQGSEA. Here the CDR3 reads CSVWTSSYEQYF. CDR3 DNA sequence: TGCAGCGTTTGGACAAGCTCCTACGAGCAGTACTTC.

The gene calls are TRBV7-9 and TRBJ2-3, with D perhaps given as TRBD1 or TRBD2 (5 bases each). Between the trimmed V and J ends, which lost 7 bases and 5 bases, there was a span of 16 bases. Germline V CDR1 and CDR2: SEHNR, FQNEAQ (reference sequence). The CDR3 totals 14 residues. CDR3 protein: CASTRRGAGDTQYF. The CDR3 DNA reads as TGTGCCAGCACCCGACGTGGGGCGGGAGATACGCAGTATTTT.

CDR3 in DNA: TGTGCCAGCAGCTCCCGGACAGGTAGCACAGATACGCAGTATTTT. Translating it yields CASSSRTGSTDTQYF. This chain links TRBV7-6 with TRBJ2-3, with 7 bases aligning to TRBD1. V dropped 4 bases and J dropped 0; count of bases not matched to a gene: 4. The CDR3 consists of 15 residues. Germline V lookup: CDR1 SGHVS, CDR2 FNYEAQ.

The V call is TRBV29-1, the J call TRBJ2-5; D is ambiguous. The CDR3 loop spans 14 amino acids. Trimming pared 3 bases from V and 5 bases from J, leaving 16 bases between. The V gene's germline CDR1 is SQVTM and CDR2 ANQGSEA. The CDR3 region has the DNA TGCAGCGTTGACGGTGCAGGTATGGGCGAGACCCAGTACTTC. Protein: CSVDGAGMGETQYF.

The J gene is TRBJ1-1, the V gene TRBV4-2; no clear D. The ends were cut back, 0 bases at V and 3 bases at J, with 8 bases in the middle. From germline, CDR1 is LGHNA and CDR2 YNFKEQ. The CDR3 runs to 14 residues. The CDR3 DNA reads as TGTGCCAGCAGCCAAGAAATGGCCTACACTGAAGCTTTCTTT. Protein product: CASSQEMAYTEAFF.

The V and J genes are TRBV7-2 and TRBJ1-6; maybe TRBD1 (6 bases). Trimming pared 5 bases from V and 6 bases from J, leaving 14 bases between. CDR1 and CDR2 (germline): SGHTA, FQGNSA. The CDR3 loop spans 15 amino acids. The CDR3 bases are TGTGCCAGCAGCCCGTCCCAGGGGTCTAATTCACCCCTCCACTTT. It encodes CASSPSQGSNSPLHF.

The V gene is TRBV10-3, the J gene TRBJ2-5, with 10 bases that match TRBD2. The CDR3 runs to 15 residues. J was trimmed by 13 bases and V by 6 bases; bases with no gene match: 17. Germline CDR1 reads ENHRY; CDR2 reads SYGVKD. CDR3 nucleotide sequence: TGTGCCATCAGAAAAAGACTAGCGGGTACTATGGCCGGGTACTTC. Its translation: CAIRKRLAGTMAGYF.

This clone was recorded only once. Written as DNA, the CDR3 is TGTGCCAGCAGGCTACGATCTTCTGAAAAACTGTTTTTT. This sequence encodes CASRLRSSEKLFF. The chain links TRBV27 to TRBJ1-4; D gene uncertain. The V gene's germline CDR1 is MNHEY and CDR2 SMNVEV (reference sequence). V was clipped by 6 bases and J by 7 bases, with 12 bases between them. The CDR3 loop spans 13 amino acids.

This chain uses TRBV29-1 with TRBJ1-5; 7 nucleotides agree with TRBD1. Trimming at V came to 4 bases and at J to 5 bases, leaving 5 bases not matched to a gene. Germline V CDR1 and CDR2: SQVTM, ANQGSEA. The CDR3 covers 13 residues. The CDR3 region has the DNA TGCAGCGTTGGGCCAGGGGGGGATCAGCCCCAGCATTTT. Translated, it gives CSVGPGGDQPQHF.

The chain is built from TRBV30 and TRBJ1-5; D possibly corresponds to TRBD1 (6 bases). V gave up 2 bases and J gave up 3 bases, with 14 bases separating them. Germline-derived CDR1 and CDR2 are GTSNPN and SVGIG (reference sequence). The CDR3 loop spans 15 amino acids. DNA for the CDR3: TGTGCCTGGAGTTGGGGGGGGGCGTACAATCAGCCCCAGCATTTT. The encoded protein is CAWSWGGAYNQPQHF. The whole variable domain, remainder taken from reference TRBV30 and TRBJ1-5, is SQTIHQWPATLVQPVGSPLSLECTVEGTSNPNLYWYRQAAGRGLQLLFYSVGIGQISSEVPQNLSASRPQDRQFILSSKKLLLSDSGFYLCAWSWGGAYNQPQHFGDGTRLSIL.

This clone has more than one count but fewer than ten. The rearrangement joins TRBV19 to TRBJ1-5; 10 bases fit TRBD1. Germline assignment: CDR1 LNHDA and CDR2 SQIVND (reference sequence). V shed 3 bases and J 5 bases; nucleotides not matched to a gene: 13. The CDR3 is 18 amino acids. The CDR3 spells CASSMGQGILVADQPQHF. The CDR3 DNA sequence: TGTGCCAGTAGTATGGGACAGGGGATTCTTGTCGCCGATCAGCCCCAGCATTTT.

The chain combines TRBV10-3 with TRBJ2-3; D call uncertain. V lost 3 bases to trimming and J lost 0 bases, with 13 bases between them. This CDR3 contains 16 residues. Germline loops: CDR1 ENHRY, CDR2 SYGVKD. The CDR3 spells CAISEEPHRSTDTQYF. In nucleotides, the CDR3 is TGTGCCATCAGTGAAGAGCCCCATAGGAGCACAGATACGCAGTATTTT.

The chain uses TRBV6-5 and TRBJ2-5; 8 nucleotides match TRBD1. Germline-derived CDR1 and CDR2 are MNHEY and SVGAGI. J lost 5 bases, V lost 4 bases, and 9 bases had no gene match. This CDR3 is 15 amino acids long. CDR3 sequence: CASSFTGGEGETQYF. The CDR3 coding sequence is TGTGCCAGCAGTTTTACAGGGGGAGAAGGGGAGACCCAGTACTTC.

The genes are TRBV29-1 and TRBJ2-3; D gene unclear. CDR1 SQVTM and CDR2 ANQGSEA come from the germline V gene. This CDR3 has 15 amino acids. Trimming cost V 3 bases and J 0 bases, with 13 bases left between them. Here the CDR3 reads CSVDKEYRSTDTQYF. In DNA form, the CDR3 reads TGCAGCGTTGATAAGGAGTACCGAAGCACAGATACGCAGTATTTT.

This clone showed up just a few times. The CDR3 region has the DNA TGTGCCACCAGCAGAGAGGGCATCGGAAACACCATATATTTT. It encodes CATSREGIGNTIYF. This sequence joins TRBV15 and TRBJ1-3; D call uncertain. The CDR3 extends over 14 amino acids. V lost 0 bases, J lost 4 bases, and 7 bases lay in between. CDR1 is LNHNV, CDR2 YYDKDF, per germline (reference sequence).

The chain carries TRBV6-5 and TRBJ1-2; possible D gene TRBD1, 6 bases. Trimming cost V 6 bases and J 1 base, with 12 bases left between them. This CDR3 has 14 residues. Germline V gene sequence: CDR1 MNHEY, CDR2 SVGAGI. CDR3 sequence (DNA): TGTGCCAGCAGAACACAGGGATTTAACTATGGCTACACCTTC. Residues: CASRTQGFNYGYTF.

The V gene is TRBV14, the J gene TRBJ2-5, with 10 bases aligning to TRBD2. The CDR3 totals 15 residues. The V segment lost 4 bases and the J segment 2 bases; nucleotides outside the gene matches: 4. The V gene's germline CDR1 is SGHDN and CDR2 FVKESK. DNA of the CDR3: TGTGCCAGCAGCCGGCTAGCGGGGGTTCAAGAGACCCAGTACTTC. Its protein is CASSRLAGVQETQYF.

The gene calls are TRBV30 and TRBJ2-5; 9 positions agree with TRBD2. The CDR3 is 13 residues long. In germline, CDR1 is GTSNPN, CDR2 SVGIG (reference sequence). V lost 3 bases and J lost 5; bases outside the gene matches: 4. The CDR3 DNA is TGTGCCTGGAGACTAGCGGGTGCGGAGACCCAGTACTTC. It translates to CAWRLAGAETQYF.

Comments on this clone: Other DNA sequences in the same sample also yield this CDR3. V usage is TRBV30 and J usage is TRBJ1-5; D is ambiguous. The CDR3 loop spans 13 amino acids. Trimming removed 5 bases from V and 0 bases from J, with 8 bases in between. Germline CDR1 and CDR2: GTSNPN and SVGIG (reference sequence). The CDR3, as DNA: TGTGCCTGGTCGGTGTATAGCAATCAGCCCCAGCATTTT. The encoded protein is CAWSVYSNQPQHF.